The entry that follows covers one T cell receptor (beta chain) sequence. Its cognate antigen is unknown. V lost 8 bases, J lost 5 bases, and 19 bases lay in between. This CDR3 comprises 14 residues. Germline-derived CDR1 and CDR2 are SGHNT and YENEEA. The data derive from a study of long-term antiretroviral therapy in people with HIV. The libraries were made with immunoSEQ v3.0 at survey level. Sequencing was directed toward about 40,000-50,000 T-cell genomes in each sample. Generated by immunoSEQ multiplex PCR, the TCRdb table keeps only in-frame clones and is missing some. This sample yields about 15,000 clones, of which around 85% are seen a single time; about 18% belongs to the top ten. Study-level points and caveats: Before ART, certain clones expanded, and these dominated the repertoire at all time points.

This sample comprised unsorted PBMCs, obtained just before starting antiretroviral therapy. The J gene is TRBJ2-7, the V gene TRBV11-3, with D perhaps matching TRBD2 (6 bases). This TCR derives from a man between 35 and 55 years old with HIV. The CDR3 reads CASGPQRVVHEQYF. CDR3 coding DNA: TGTGCCAGCGGCCCCCAGCGGGTCGTCCACGAGCAGTACTTC. The full variable domain, completed using reference TRBV11-3 and TRBJ2-7, is EAGVVQSPRYKIIEKKQPVAFWCNPISGHNTLYWYLQNLGQGPELLIRYENEEAVDDSQLPKDRFSAERLKGVDSTLKIQPAELGDSAVYLCASGPQRVVHEQYFGPGTRLTVT.